This TCR beta chain was recorded in a study of OX40 agonist ivuxolimab in advanced cancers. Across the study: Patients treated during dose escalation were battling hepatocellular carcinoma, melanoma, renal cell or head and neck cancer.

From germline, CDR1 is MNHEY and CDR2 SMNVEV (reference sequence). V was trimmed by 6 bases and J by 1 base, leaving 30 bases between them. This CDR3 spans 20 amino acids. Regarding the study as a whole: The study did not work out the antigen specificity of the expanded peripheral T cells. The study found among the lowest clonal expansion in partial responders at 0.1-3.0 mg/kg.

Patients were ineligible given autoimmune disease history or systemic immunosuppression. Details on this clone: Antigen specificity is unknown.

Assay: immunoSEQ multiplex PCR; the TCRdb copy retains only in-frame clones and omits some. The table lists more than 50,000 clones, 65% to 85% of them singletons. This TCR was recovered from an adult with an advanced solid tumor such as melanoma, head and neck, liver or kidney cancer. Here the sequenced sample was CD4+ or CD8+ T cells sorted from blood, taken in a trial of the OX40 agonist ivuxolimab. The chain employs TRBV27 and TRBJ1-1; TRBD1 is a possible D gene (5 bases). For the CDR3, the DNA is TGTGCCAGCAGACCTTATGGGGCCGGGTATGGGGTGGGAAAGAACACTGAAGCTTTCTTT. Translating it yields CASRPYGAGYGVGKNTEAFF.